These 13 T cell receptor beta chains came from one sample sequenced in a study of T cells in Graves' hyperthyroidism and ophthalmopathy. What was amplified from RNA transcripts were TCR beta CDR3 regions. When the TCR CDR3 underwent first-round RT-PCR, the HTBI primer set was used. TCRdb used MiXCR to reprocess the multiplex PCR reads, holding one entry per CDR3 protein. The table records approximately 640,000 distinct CDR3 sequences, 15% to 20% of them present only once. The sample taken for sequencing was blood. The receptors were gathered from a man in his forties or fifties with Graves' hyperthyroidism.

This clonotype occurred many times. The chain joins TRBV6-1 to TRBJ1-2; D remains ambiguous. The CDR3 runs 12 residues. The V gene's germline CDR1 is MNHNS and CDR2 SASEGT. V was shortened by 7 bases and J by 8 bases, with 14 bases between the two germline ends. CDR3 loop: CASNRTPGGYTF. The CDR3 DNA sequence: TGTGCCAGCAATCGCACCCCGGGAGGCTACACCTTC.

The chain links TRBV3-1 to TRBJ2-7; D is perhaps TRBD1 or TRBD2 (5 bases each). Trimming shortened V by 4 bases and J by 5 bases, and 18 bases separated the two germline ends. CDR1 and CDR2 (germline): LGHDT, YNNKEL (reference sequence). CDR3 length: 15 residues. CDR3 sequence: CASSPVWDLKDEQYF. The CDR3 region has the DNA TGTGCCAGCAGCCCCGTCTGGGACCTGAAGGACGAGCAGTACTTC.

This clonotype occurred a few times. The chain is built from TRBV27 and TRBJ2-3; 7 bases are a match to TRBD2. The CDR3 is made up of 13 amino acids. In germline, CDR1 is MNHEY, CDR2 SMNVEV (reference sequence). With 3 bases clipped from V and 5 bases from J, the junction kept 2 bases outside the gene matches. The CDR3 region is CASSFLAGDTQYF. The CDR3 coding sequence is TGTGCCAGCAGTTTTTTAGCGGGAGATACGCAGTATTTT.

This clonotype was found many times. The chain is built from TRBV28 and TRBJ2-1; D is perhaps TRBD1 (6 bases). The CDR3 runs 16 residues. Trimming cost V 5 bases and J 0 bases, with 14 bases left between them. CDR1 is MDHEN, CDR2 SYDVKM, per germline. CDR3 protein: CASSGDQGSSYNEQFF. Here the CDR3 DNA reads TGTGCCAGCAGTGGGGACCAGGGGAGCTCCTACAATGAGCAGTTCTTC.

This clonotype was seen more than once but under ten times. This chain connects TRBV7-2 to TRBJ2-4; no firm D call. Germline CDR1 SGHTA, CDR2 FQGNSA. V was cut by 6 bases and J by 6 bases, with 15 bases left in between. CDR3 length equals 14 residues. CDR3 sequence reads: CASSSPRLGNIQYF. The CDR3 bases are TGTGCCAGCAGTTCACCGAGGCTGGGAAACATTCAGTACTTC. Combining the CDR3 with reference TRBV7-2 and TRBJ2-4 gives the whole variable domain GAGVSQSPSNKVTEKGKDVELRCDPISGHTALYWYRQSLGQGLEFLIYFQGNSAPDKSGLPSDRFSAERTGGSVSTLTIQRTQQEDSAVYLCASSSPRLGNIQYFGAGTRLSVL.

This clonotype was counted only a few times. The chain employs TRBV7-2 and TRBJ2-7; TRBD2 aligns across 10 bases. J was trimmed by 3 bases and V by 5 bases; bases with no gene match: 4. The CDR3 runs to 14 residues. The V gene's germline CDR1 is SGHTA and CDR2 FQGNSA. The CDR3 DNA reads TGTGCCAGCAGCCCTAGCGGGGGAAACTACGAGCAGTACTTC. As protein: CASSPSGGNYEQYF.

As to this clonotype: A much larger clone lies a single base off, so this may be a read error. J is TRBJ2-7 and V is TRBV9, with TRBD2 matching over 10 bases. The CDR3 contains 17 residues. After removal of 0 bases from V and 6 bases from J, the junction contained 12 bases not matched to a gene. Germline CDR1 SGDLS, CDR2 YYNGEE. CDR3 sequence reads: CASSVAPLAGVAGEQYF. CDR3 DNA sequence: TGTGCCAGCAGCGTAGCCCCCCTAGCGGGAGTTGCGGGCGAGCAGTACTTC.

This chain joins TRBV20-1 and TRBJ1-5; perhaps TRBD1 as D (5 bases). The CDR3 contains 14 residues. Deletions cut 6 bases from V and 3 bases from J, with 15 bases between. Germline-derived CDR1 and CDR2 are DFQATT and SNEGSKA (reference sequence). CDR3 protein: CSAPTAGYNQPQHF. For the CDR3, the DNA is TGCAGTGCCCCGACAGCGGGATACAATCAGCCCCAGCATTTT.

The CDR3 spells CASSILQGYNSPLHF. In DNA, the CDR3 is TGCGCCAGCAGCATCCTTCAGGGCTATAATTCACCCCTCCACTTT. The chain couples TRBV4-1 to TRBJ1-6; possible D gene TRBD1, 5 bases. V was shortened by 5 bases and J by 3 bases, with 11 bases between the two germline ends. This CDR3 is 15 amino acids long. CDR1 and CDR2 (germline): MGHRA, YSYEKL.

The sample holds a few counts of this clonotype. V is TRBV28 and J is TRBJ2-2, with D possibly TRBD1 on 6 matching bases. Trimming removed 2 bases at V and 2 bases at J, with 18 bases between. The germline gives CDR1 MDHEN, CDR2 SYDVKM. CDR3 size: 18 residues. The CDR3 bases are TGTGCCAGCAGTTTAGGGGTCAGGGGATTACGAAACACCGGGGAGCTGTTTTTT. The encoded protein is CASSLGVRGLRNTGELFF. Together with reference TRBV28 and TRBJ2-2, the CDR3 gives the full variable domain: DVKVTQSSRYLVKRTGEKVFLECVQDMDHENMFWYRQDPGLGLRLIYFSYDVKMKEKGDIPEGYSVSREKKERFSLILESASTNQTSMYLCASSLGVRGLRNTGELFFGEGSRLTVL.

V gene TRBV5-4 combines with J gene TRBJ2-6; unclear D gene. Between the trimmed V and J ends, which lost 4 bases and 0 bases, there was a span of 14 bases. This CDR3 region has 17 residues. Germline CDR1 reads SGHNT; CDR2 reads YYREEE (reference sequence). CDR3 loop: CASSRVGASSGANVLTF. Written as DNA, the CDR3 is TGTGCCAGCAGCCGGGTTGGCGCCAGCTCTGGGGCCAACGTCCTGACTTTC.

In this sample, this clonotype turned up many times. The V and J genes are TRBV28 and TRBJ2-7; D not resolved. The germline V and J ends were trimmed by 6 bases and 2 bases, with 11 bases remaining between them. CDR1 is MDHEN and CDR2 is SYDVKM in the germline V gene. The CDR3 runs 13 residues. The CDR3 sequence is CASRASATYEQYF. The CDR3 coding sequence is TGTGCCAGCAGAGCATCAGCTACCTACGAGCAGTACTTC.

The rearrangement joins TRBV7-9 to TRBJ2-1, with 8 bases aligning to TRBD1. The CDR3 is 16 residues long. The V and J ends lost 3 bases and 7 bases, in that order; junction bases with no gene match: 11. The germline V gene encodes CDR1 SEHNR and CDR2 FQNEAQ (reference sequence). The CDR3 protein is CASSFFFGQGLNEQFF. The DNA for the CDR3 is TGTGCCAGCAGCTTTTTTTTCGGACAGGGTTTAAATGAGCAGTTCTTC.